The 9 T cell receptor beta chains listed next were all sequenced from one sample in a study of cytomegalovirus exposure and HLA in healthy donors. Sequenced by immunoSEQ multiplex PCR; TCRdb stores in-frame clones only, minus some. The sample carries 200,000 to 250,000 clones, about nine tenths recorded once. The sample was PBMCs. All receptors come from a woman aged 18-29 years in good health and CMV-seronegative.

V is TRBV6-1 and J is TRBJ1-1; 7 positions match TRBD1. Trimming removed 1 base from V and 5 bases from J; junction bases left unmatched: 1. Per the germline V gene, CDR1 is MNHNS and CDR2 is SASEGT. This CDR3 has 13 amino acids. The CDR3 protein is CASSEVTGTEAFF. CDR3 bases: TGTGCCAGCAGTGAAGTGACAGGGACTGAAGCTTTCTTT.

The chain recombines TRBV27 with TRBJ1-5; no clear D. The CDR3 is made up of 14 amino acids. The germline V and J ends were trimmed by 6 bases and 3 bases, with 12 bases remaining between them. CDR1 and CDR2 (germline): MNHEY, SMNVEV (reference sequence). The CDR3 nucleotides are TGTGCCAGCAGCCTATCGGTTCTCAATCAGCCCCAGCATTTT. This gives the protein CASSLSVLNQPQHF.

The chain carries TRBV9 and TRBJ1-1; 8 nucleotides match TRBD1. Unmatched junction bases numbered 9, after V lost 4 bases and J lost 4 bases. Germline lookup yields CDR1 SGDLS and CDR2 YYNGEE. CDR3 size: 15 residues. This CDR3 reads CASSPKTGDGTEAFF. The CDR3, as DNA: TGTGCCAGCAGCCCCAAGACAGGGGACGGCACTGAAGCTTTCTTT. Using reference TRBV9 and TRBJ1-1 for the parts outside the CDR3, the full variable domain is DSGVTQTPKHLITATGQRVTLRCSPRSGDLSVYWYQQSLDQGLQFLIQYYNGEERAKGNILERFSAQQFPDLHSELNLSSLELGDSALYFCASSPKTGDGTEAFFGQGTRLTVV.

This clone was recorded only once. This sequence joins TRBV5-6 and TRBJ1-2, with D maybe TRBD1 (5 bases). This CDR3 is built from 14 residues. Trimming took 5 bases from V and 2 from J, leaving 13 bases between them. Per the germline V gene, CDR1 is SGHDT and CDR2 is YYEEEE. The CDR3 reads CASRRDLQNYGYTF. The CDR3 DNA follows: TGTGCCAGCAGGCGGGACCTACAGAACTATGGCTACACCTTC.

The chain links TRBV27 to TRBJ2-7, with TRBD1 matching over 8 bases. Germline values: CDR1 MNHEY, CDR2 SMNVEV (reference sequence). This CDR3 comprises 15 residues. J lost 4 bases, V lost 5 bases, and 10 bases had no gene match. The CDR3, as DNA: TGTGCCAGCAGTCCCCTAGGACAGGGATCTTACGAGCAGTACTTC. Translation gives CASSPLGQGSYEQYF.

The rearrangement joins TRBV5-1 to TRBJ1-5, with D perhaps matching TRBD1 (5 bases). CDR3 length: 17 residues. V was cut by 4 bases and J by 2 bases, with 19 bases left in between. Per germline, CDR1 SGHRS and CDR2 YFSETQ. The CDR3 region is CASSPGASSGGNQPQHF. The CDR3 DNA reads TGCGCCAGCAGCCCTGGGGCTAGTAGCGGGGGCAATCAGCCCCAGCATTTT.

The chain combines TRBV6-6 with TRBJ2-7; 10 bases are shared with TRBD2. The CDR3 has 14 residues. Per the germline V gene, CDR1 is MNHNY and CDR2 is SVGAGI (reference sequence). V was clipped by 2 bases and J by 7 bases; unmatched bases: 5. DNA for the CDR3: TGTGCCAGCAGTTACCAGCGGGAGGGCGGTGAGCAGTACTTC. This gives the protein CASSYQREGGEQYF.

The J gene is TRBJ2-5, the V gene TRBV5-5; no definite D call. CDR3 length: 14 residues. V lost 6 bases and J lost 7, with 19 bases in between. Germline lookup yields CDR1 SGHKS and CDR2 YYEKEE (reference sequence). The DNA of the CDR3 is TGTGCCAGCACCACAGCCAGTGTGGTTGCGACCCAGTACTTC. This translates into CASTTASVVATQYF. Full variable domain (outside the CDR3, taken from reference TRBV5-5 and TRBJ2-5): DAGVTQSPTHLIKTRGQQVTLRCSPISGHKSVSWYQQVLGQGPQFIFQYYEKEERGRGNFPDRFSARQFPNYSSELNVNALLLGDSALYLCASTTASVVATQYFGPGTRLLVL.

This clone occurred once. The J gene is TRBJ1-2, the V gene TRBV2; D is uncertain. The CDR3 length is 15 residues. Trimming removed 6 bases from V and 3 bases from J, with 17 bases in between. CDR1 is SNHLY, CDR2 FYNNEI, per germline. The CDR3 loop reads CASSGEGFRDYGYTF. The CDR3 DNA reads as TGTGCCAGCAGCGGGGAAGGGTTTAGGGACTATGGCTACACCTTC. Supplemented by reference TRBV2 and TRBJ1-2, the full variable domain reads EPEVTQTPSHQVTQMGQEVILRCVPISNHLYFYWYRQILGQKVEFLVSFYNNEISEKSEIFDDQFSVERPDGSNFTLKIRSTKLEDSAMYFCASSGEGFRDYGYTFGSGTRLTVV.